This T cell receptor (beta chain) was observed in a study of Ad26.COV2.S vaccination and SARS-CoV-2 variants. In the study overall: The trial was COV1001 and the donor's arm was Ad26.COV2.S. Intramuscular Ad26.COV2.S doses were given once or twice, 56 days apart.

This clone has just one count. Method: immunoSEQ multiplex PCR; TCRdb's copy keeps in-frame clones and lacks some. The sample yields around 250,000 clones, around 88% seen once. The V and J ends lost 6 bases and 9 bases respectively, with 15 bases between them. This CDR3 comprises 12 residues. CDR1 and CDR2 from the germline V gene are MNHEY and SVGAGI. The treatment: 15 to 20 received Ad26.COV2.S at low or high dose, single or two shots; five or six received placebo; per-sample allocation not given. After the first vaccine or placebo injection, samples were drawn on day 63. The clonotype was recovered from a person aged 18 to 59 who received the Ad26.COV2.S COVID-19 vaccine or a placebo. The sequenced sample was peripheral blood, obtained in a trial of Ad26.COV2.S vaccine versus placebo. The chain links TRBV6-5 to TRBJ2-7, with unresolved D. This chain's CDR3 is CASRNPQGAQYF. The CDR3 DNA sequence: TGTGCCAGCAGAAACCCACAAGGTGCGCAGTACTTC.